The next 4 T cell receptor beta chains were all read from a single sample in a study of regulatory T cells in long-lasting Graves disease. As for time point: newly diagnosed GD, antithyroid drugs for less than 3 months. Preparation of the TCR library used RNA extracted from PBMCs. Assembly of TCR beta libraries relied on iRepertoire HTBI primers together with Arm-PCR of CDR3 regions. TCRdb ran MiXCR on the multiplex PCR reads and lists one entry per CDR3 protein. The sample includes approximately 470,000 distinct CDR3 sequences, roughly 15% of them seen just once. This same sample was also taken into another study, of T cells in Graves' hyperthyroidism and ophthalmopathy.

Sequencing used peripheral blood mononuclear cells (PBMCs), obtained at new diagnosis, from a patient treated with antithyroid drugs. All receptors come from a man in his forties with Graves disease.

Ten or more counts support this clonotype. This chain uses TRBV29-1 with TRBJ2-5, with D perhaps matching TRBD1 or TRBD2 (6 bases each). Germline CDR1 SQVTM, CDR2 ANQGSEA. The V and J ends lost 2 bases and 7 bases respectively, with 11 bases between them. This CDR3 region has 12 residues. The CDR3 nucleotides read TGCAGCGTTGAACGGGGGCAGGGGACCCAGTACTTC. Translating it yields CSVERGQGTQYF.

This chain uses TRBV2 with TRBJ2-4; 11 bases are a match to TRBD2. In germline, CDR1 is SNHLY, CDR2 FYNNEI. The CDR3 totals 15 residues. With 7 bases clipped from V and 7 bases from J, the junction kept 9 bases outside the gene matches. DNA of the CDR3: TGTGCCAGCACTACCGGACTAGCGGGCGCGAACATTCAGTACTTC. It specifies CASTTGLAGANIQYF. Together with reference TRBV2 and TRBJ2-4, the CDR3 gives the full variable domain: EPEVTQTPSHQVTQMGQEVILRCVPISNHLYFYWYRQILGQKVEFLVSFYNNEISEKSEIFDDQFSVERPDGSNFTLKIRSTKLEDSAMYFCASTTGLAGANIQYFGAGTRLSVL.

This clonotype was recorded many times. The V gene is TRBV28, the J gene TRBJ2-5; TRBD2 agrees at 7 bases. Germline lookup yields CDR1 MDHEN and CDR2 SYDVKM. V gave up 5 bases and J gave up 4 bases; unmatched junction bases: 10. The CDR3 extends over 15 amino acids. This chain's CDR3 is CASSLGRTRSETQYF. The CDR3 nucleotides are TGTGCCAGCAGTCTAGGAAGGACTAGGTCAGAGACCCAGTACTTC.

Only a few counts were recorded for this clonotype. The CDR3 DNA reads as TGTGCCAGCAGCCAAGATTCAGGGCAAAACTACGAGCAGTACTTC. As protein: CASSQDSGQNYEQYF. The rearrangement links TRBV4-2 to TRBJ2-7; the D gene is possibly TRBD1 (5 bases). The CDR3 consists of 15 residues. Germline V gene lookup returns CDR1 LGHNA and CDR2 YNFKEQ. The V gene lost 0 bases and the J gene lost 3 bases, with 12 bases spanning the gap.